The clone carrying this T cell receptor beta chain was observed a few times. Its antigen is unidentified. In TCRdb, the reads were re-called with MiXCR into one record per CDR3 protein. The repertoire holds roughly 990,000 distinct CDR3 sequences, with around 32% as singletons. This record comes from a study of T cell repertoires in cytomegalovirus infection. Sequencing was performed on cultured CD8+ T cells from PBMCs, taken from culture after CMV antigen stimulation. The sequence derives from a human donor in good health (CMV status not recorded). Some clones in this sample may be carry-over from other donors' samples.

The CDR3 coding sequence is TGCAGTGCTTTCACCCGGGACAGCAACAATGAGCAGTTCTTC. This gives the protein CSAFTRDSNNEQFF. The chain joins TRBV20-1 to TRBJ2-1; TRBD1 matches at 7 bases. The CDR3 extends over 14 amino acids. Germline-derived CDR1 and CDR2 are DFQATT and SNEGSKA (reference sequence). The junction had 9 bases not matched to a gene; V was cut back by 5 bases and J by 5 bases.